This T cell receptor beta chain was captured in a study of technical replicates of blood from several donors. The V and J ends lost 1 base and 4 bases, in that order; junction bases with no gene match: 5. This CDR3 comprises 15 residues. From germline, CDR1 is MGHRA and CDR2 YSYEKL. Data came from immunoSEQ multiplex PCR; TCRdb stores just in-frame clones and leaves some out. Among approximately 73,000 clones listed, around 90% were seen once. Sequences were obtained from T cells isolated from PBMCs. The chain uses TRBV4-1 and TRBJ2-5, with 8 bases matching TRBD1. The TCR originated in a human donor in good health. The chain's CDR3 is CASSQAPGTGETQYF. The CDR3 DNA reads as TGCGCCAGCAGCCAAGCGCCCGGGACAGGAGAGACCCAGTACTTC.